This T cell receptor beta chain was sequenced during a study of control samples from healthy donors and cancer patients. Libraries were prepared by immunoSEQ multiplex PCR; TCRdb keeps only in-frame clonotypes and omits some of them. The sample lists roughly 130,000 clones, 88% seen once, with roughly 3.4% in the top ten. What was sequenced was blood. This receptor was identified in a man aged 50 or older in good health.

CDR3 region: CASRKDRDRYNEQFF. The CDR3 DNA reads TGTGCCAGCAGGAAAGACAGGGATCGCTACAATGAGCAGTTCTTC. The chain combines TRBV27 with TRBJ2-1, with 7 bases that match TRBD1. The CDR3 extends over 15 amino acids. Germline lookup yields CDR1 MNHEY and CDR2 SMNVEV (reference sequence). V gave up 6 bases and J gave up 3 bases; unmatched junction bases: 8.